The clone carrying this TCR beta chain occurred many times. The time point here: newly diagnosed GD, antithyroid drugs for less than 3 months. Preparation of the TCR library used RNA extracted from PBMCs. The sample is drawn from a study of regulatory T cells in long-lasting Graves disease. Overall study: Newly diagnosed Graves' patients had taken antithyroid drugs under 3 months.

The germline V and J ends were trimmed by 8 bases and 6 bases, with 20 bases remaining between them. Germline V lookup: CDR1 SNHLY, CDR2 FYNNEI. CDR3 size: 14 residues. Sequencing libraries for TCR beta were prepared with iRepertoire HTBI primers and Arm-PCR of CDR3 regions. MiXCR was run by TCRdb on the multiplex PCR reads, yielding one entry per CDR3 protein. The sample records a few hundred thousand distinct CDR3 sequences, 12% being singletons. Separately, the same data were catalogued under a study of T cells in Graves' hyperthyroidism and ophthalmopathy. As that report states: Thyroid ultrasound and orbital computed tomography, with clinical symptoms and serum thyroxine and TRAb, informed diagnoses. During a first-round RT-PCR of the TCR CDR3, the HTBI primer set was used.

The input for sequencing was peripheral blood mononuclear cells (PBMCs), taken at new diagnosis, from a patient treated with antithyroid drugs. This TCR came from a woman between 18 and 30 years old with Graves disease. The chain combines TRBV2 with TRBJ2-7, with D possibly being TRBD1 (6 bases). The CDR3 coding sequence is TGTGCCAGCCACCTTAGACAGGCGATCCCCGAGCAGTACGTC. Translated: CASHLRQAIPEQYV.